This entry features one T cell receptor beta chain sequence. Its antigen remains unknown. These data come from a study of cytomegalovirus exposure and HLA in healthy donors. Study in general: An earlier analysis found around 120 million unique TCR beta sequences from about 190 million T cells.

Primers included in the PCR were 60 Vbeta and 13 Jbeta primers. Profiling relied on immunoSEQ multiplex PCR, and the TCRdb table lists in-frame clones only, not all of them. Among roughly 120,000 clones, approximately 70% were seen once, and the ten largest hold less than 5%. Donors in the study were healthy people who gave bone marrow. Study observations and caveats: There were some public TCRs occurring in many donors, but most TCR sequences were rare.

The source is a man between 60 and 70 years old in good health and CMV-seropositive. Sequenced: PBMCs.

The CDR3 is CAWGATFSGNTIYF. CDR3 sequence (DNA): TGTGCCTGGGGGGCGACGTTCTCTGGAAACACCATATATTTT. The gene calls are TRBV30 and TRBJ1-3; D is perhaps TRBD1 (5 bases). The CDR3 totals 14 residues. The germline gives CDR1 GTSNPN, CDR2 SVGIG (reference sequence). Trimming cost V 5 bases and J 0 bases, with 11 bases left between them.